Listed below are T cell receptor beta chains from one sample, sequenced in a study of memory CD4+ T cells and cytomegalovirus serostatus. Libraries were prepared by immunoSEQ multiplex PCR; TCRdb keeps only in-frame clonotypes and omits some of them. The repertoire holds over 45,000 clones, with around 76% as singletons. The sequenced sample consisted of memory CD4+ T cells from blood. These receptors were collected from an adult in good health and CMV-seronegative. The CDR3 runs from the conserved cysteine through the conserved F or W. D genes are given only for firm matches. Some rows mark clone size as missing; the rest say once, few, many or name a class of expanded clone.

TRBJ1-2	NA	NA	TRBV19	TGTGCCAGTAGTATCCGAGACAGCGTCCTCTACACCTTC	CASSIRDSVLYTF
TRBJ1-1	medium-sized	NA	TRBV7-6	TGTGCCAGCACCCAAAGGGATGGGAACACTGAAGCTTTCTTT	CASTQRDGNTEAFF
TRBJ1-3	NA	NA	TRBV10-2	TGCGCCAGCAGTGTTGCAGGTCTCAGGGGAAACACCATATATTTT	CASSVAGLRGNTIYF
TRBJ1-4	few	NA	TRBV7-9	TGTGCCAGCAGGGATGACAGACAACTTAATGAAAAACTGTTTTTT	CASRDDRQLNEKLFF
TRBJ2-3	NA	TRBD2	TRBV10-3	TGTGCCATCAGTTCTAGCGGAGGGAGAGATACGCAGTATTTT	CAISSSGGRDTQYF
TRBJ1-2	NA	NA	TRBV25-1	TGTGCCAGCAGTGAACACAGGGCCCCGGGGAGTGATGGCTACACCTTC	CASSEHRAPGSDGYTF
TRBJ2-3	NA	NA	TRBV7-8	TGTGCCAGCAGTAGGGGGGAGAGGGGGAACACAGATACGCAGTATTTT	CASSRGERGNTDTQYF
TRBJ1-6	NA	NA	TRBV6-6	TGTGCCAGCAGTCAACAGATCAACGGTTCACCCCTCCACTTT	CASSQQINGSPLHF
TRBJ2-7	NA	NA	TRBV5-6	TGTGCCAGCAGTTTTCCGGGTCTCGGCCTCTACGAGCAGTACTTC	CASSFPGLGLYEQYF
TRBJ2-1	NA	TRBD1	TRBV7-3	TGTGCCAGCAGTTTTGACAGGGGAGACAATGAGCAGTTCTTC	CASSFDRGDNEQFF
TRBJ1-1	NA	NA	TRBV18	TGTGCCAGCTCACCATCGGTAGGGGGTGAAGCTTTCTTT	CASSPSVGGEAFF
TRBJ2-7	NA	NA	TRBV6-4	TGTGCCAGCAATAAACGGAGAGGGGCGCGGGTAGGCAGCTCCTACGAGCAGTACTTC	CASNKRRGARVGSSYEQYF
TRBJ2-3	NA	TRBD2	TRBV7-2	TGTGCCAGCAGCCCCCGGGCAGCGGGGGAGAGCACAGATACGCAGTATTTT	CASSPRAAGESTDTQYF
TRBJ2-3	NA	TRBD2	TRBV10-3	TGTGCCATGCGACCTGGACTAGCGGGGGGAACAGATACGCAGTATTTT	CAMRPGLAGGTDTQYF
TRBJ1-2	few	NA	TRBV7-2	TGTGCCAGCAGCCCTGACAGGAACTATGGCTACACCTTC	CASSPDRNYGYTF
TRBJ2-7	NA	NA	TRBV27	TGTGCCAGCTCGGACCGGGGGGCAAGCCACGAGCAGTACTTC	CASSDRGASHEQYF
TRBJ1-1	NA	TRBD1	TRBV6-6	TGTGCCAGCAGGGACAGGGGGTTGAACACTGAAGCTTTCTTT	CASRDRGLNTEAFF
TRBJ2-6	NA	NA	TRBV7-2	TGTGCCAGCAGCTTGGACAGTAAGGAAGCCTCCCGTTGTTCTTTC	CASSLDSKEASRCSF
TRBJ1-5	NA	NA	TRBV11-2	TGTGCCAGCAGCTTAGGTGCGATCGGGCAGCCCCAGCATTTT	CASSLGAIGQPQHF
TRBJ1-2	NA	NA	TRBV2	TGTGCCAGCAGCCCCCGCGCAAACTATGGCTACACCTTC	CASSPRANYGYTF
TRBJ2-7	NA	NA	TRBV28	TGTGCCAGCAGTTCGACGATGGCGGAGCAGTACTTC	CASSSTMAEQYF
TRBJ1-6	NA	TRBD1	TRBV10-3	TGTGCCATCCGTACAGGGGCAAATTCACCCCTCCACTTT	CAIRTGANSPLHF
TRBJ1-4	NA	NA	TRBV18	TGTGCCAGCTCATTTACAGGAGATAATGAAAAACTGTTTTTT	CASSFTGDNEKLFF
TRBJ1-1	NA	NA	TRBV28	TGTGCCACCCAGGGCCTGAGCACTGAAGCTTTCTTT	CATQGLSTEAFF
TRBJ1-2	few	TRBD1	TRBV5-1	TGCGCCAGCAGCTTGGGTTTACAGGGGGCAAGCGGCTACACCTTC	CASSLGLQGASGYTF
TRBJ2-5	NA	TRBD2	TRBV25-1	TGTGCCAGCCGGACTGCCACTAGCGACCAAGAGACCCAGTACTTC	CASRTATSDQETQYF